One sample yielded the 20 T cell receptor beta chains listed below, sequenced in a study of metastatic and nonmetastatic thyroid tumors. Treatment of any kind had been given to no patient before thyroid surgery. TCRdb called clones again from the PCR reads with MiXCR. The table shows fewer than 20,000 clones, with around 30% occurring only once. Sequencing was carried out using tumor tissue. The source is a female donor with papillary thyroid cancer or a benign thyroid nodule (not recorded which). Some clones in this sample may be carry-over from other donors' samples.

Ten or more counts support this clone. The gene calls are TRBV28 and TRBJ2-1, with D possibly being TRBD1 or TRBD2 (5 bases each). Germline V lookup: CDR1 MDHEN, CDR2 SYDVKM. The CDR3 consists of 15 residues. V lost 8 bases and J lost 1, with 15 bases in between. The CDR3 region has the DNA TGTGCCAGCGACTCTCACGGGGCTTCCTACAATGAGCAGTTCTTC. This translates into CASDSHGASYNEQFF.

This clone was counted only a few times. The rearrangement joins TRBV6-1 to TRBJ1-1; D uncertain. CDR1 and CDR2 from the germline V gene are MNHNS and SASEGT. This CDR3 is 12 amino acids long. V was cut by 2 bases and J by 1 base, with 2 bases left in between. CDR3 coding DNA: TGTGCCAGCAGTGAATGGAACACTGAAGCTTTCTTT. It translates to CASSEWNTEAFF.

This clone was detected many times. The chain has TRBV2 and TRBJ1-5; possible D gene TRBD1, 5 bases. V lost 8 bases and J lost 3, with 11 bases in between. CDR3 size: 13 residues. Germline lookup yields CDR1 SNHLY and CDR2 FYNNEI. Here the CDR3 DNA reads TGTGCCAGCGGGTCGGGACTCAATCAGCCCCAGCATTTT. Translation gives CASGSGLNQPQHF.

A note on this clone: With a much larger clone just one base away, this may be a read error. This chain links TRBV29-1 with TRBJ1-1, with D possibly matching TRBD1 (5 bases). CDR1 and CDR2 (germline): SQVTM, ANQGSEA. V dropped 3 bases and J dropped 1 base, with 15 bases sitting between them. This CDR3 contains 15 residues. The CDR3 loop is CSVDRGRAGNTEAFF. The DNA for the CDR3 is TGCAGCGTTGATAGGGGCCGAGCCGGGAACACTGAAGCTTTCTTT.

CDR3 nucleotide sequence: TGCGCCAGCAGCCAAGATAGGCCCCCCCCGGGAACCGGGGAGCTGTTTTTT. Protein: CASSQDRPPPGTGELFF. The chain is built from TRBV4-3 and TRBJ2-2, with D maybe TRBD2 (5 bases). V lost 0 bases and J lost 5, with 16 bases in between. The CDR3 runs 17 residues. Germline V gene data show CDR1 as LGHNA and CDR2 as YSLEER.

This clone was seen more than once but under ten times. The chain links TRBV19 to TRBJ1-3; no reliable D call. CDR1 is LNHDA, CDR2 SQIVND, per germline (reference sequence). The CDR3 runs to 14 residues. V lost 5 bases and J lost 4, with 12 bases in between. In DNA form, the CDR3 reads TGTGCCAGTAGTGCCTACATGGTAGGAAACACCATATATTTT. Translated, it gives CASSAYMVGNTIYF.

V gene TRBV20-1 combines with J gene TRBJ2-7; D gene ambiguous. The V and J ends lost 8 bases and 0 bases respectively, with 14 bases between them. Germline CDR1 is DFQATT and CDR2 is SNEGSKA (reference sequence). The CDR3 has 13 residues. The CDR3 spells CSTAGVDSYEQYF. In DNA form, the CDR3 reads TGCAGTACGGCAGGCGTAGACTCCTACGAGCAGTACTTC.

The genes are TRBV6-1 and TRBJ1-6; D is possibly TRBD1 (6 bases). Trimming took 7 bases from V and 3 from J, leaving 10 bases between them. The CDR3 has 14 residues. From germline, CDR1 is MNHNS and CDR2 SASEGT. The CDR3 DNA reads TGTGCCAGCATCGAGGACAGCTATAATTCACCCCTCCACTTT. It specifies CASIEDSYNSPLHF.

In its sample, this clone ranks as medium-sized (0.01 to 0.1%). This chain connects TRBV20-1 to TRBJ2-7, with 9 bases lining up with TRBD1. This CDR3 has 15 residues. CDR1 DFQATT and CDR2 SNEGSKA come from the germline V gene (reference sequence). J lost 7 bases, V lost 2 bases, and 12 bases had no gene match. The CDR3 loop reads CSARRVGQGSREQYF. The CDR3 DNA reads as TGCAGTGCTAGAAGGGTTGGACAGGGGAGCAGAGAGCAGTACTTC.

This clone turned up a few times. The chain has TRBV28 and TRBJ1-2; D unclear. Germline CDR1 and CDR2: MDHEN and SYDVKM. CDR3 size: 14 residues. Trimming took 5 bases from V and 7 from J, leaving 17 bases between them. The CDR3 is CASSTTFTRFGYTF. Here the CDR3 DNA reads TGTGCCAGCAGTACAACATTTACCCGGTTTGGCTACACCTTC.

This clone was counted at least ten times. Given a much more abundant clone one base away, this may be a read error. The V call is TRBV7-2, the J call TRBJ2-5; the D is unclear. CDR3 length: 12 amino acids. Germline lookup yields CDR1 SGHTA and CDR2 FQGNSA. This CDR3 reads CASSLEQETRYF. The CDR3 DNA reads as TGTGCCAGCAGCTTAGAGCAAGAGACCCGGTACTTC.

The chain recombines TRBV7-2 with TRBJ2-3, with D possibly TRBD1 on 6 matching bases. Germline CDR1 and CDR2: SGHTA and FQGNSA. V lost 7 bases and J lost 7, with 18 bases in between. This CDR3 has 14 residues. The DNA for the CDR3 is TGTGCCAGCAACCGGGACATGGGGACATATACGCAGTATTTT. It codes for CASNRDMGTYTQYF.

J is TRBJ1-1 and V is TRBV6-5; D is perhaps TRBD1 (5 bases). Trimming removed 2 bases from V and 0 bases from J, with 10 bases in between. The germline gives CDR1 MNHEY, CDR2 SVGAGI. This CDR3 comprises 15 residues. The DNA for the CDR3 is TGTGCCAGCAGTTACGACAGTTTCATGAACACTGAAGCTTTCTTT. Translating it yields CASSYDSFMNTEAFF.

The sample holds many counts of this clone. The V gene is TRBV20-1, the J gene TRBJ1-3; D gene uncertain. The CDR3 extends over 15 amino acids. The V end lost 1 base, the J end lost 3 bases, and 13 bases lay between the germline ends. Germline values: CDR1 DFQATT, CDR2 SNEGSKA (reference sequence). The CDR3 DNA follows: TGCAGTGCTAGAGGCCAGGCGGGGATTGGAAACACCATATATTTT. This codes for CSARGQAGIGNTIYF.

This clone was seen more than once but under ten times. The chain links TRBV19 to TRBJ1-5; 9 nucleotides line up with TRBD1. The CDR3 runs to 15 residues. With V trimmed by 5 bases and J by 5 bases, 7 bases remained unmatched. Germline-derived CDR1 and CDR2 are LNHDA and SQIVND (reference sequence). Here the CDR3 DNA reads TGTGCCAGTAGTTTGAACAGGGGGCGAGATCAGCCCCAGCATTTT. As protein: CASSLNRGRDQPQHF.

This clone was observed many times. J is TRBJ2-5 and V is TRBV28, with D possibly matching TRBD1 (6 bases). Between the trimmed V and J ends, which lost 5 bases and 4 bases, there was a span of 11 bases. Germline assignment: CDR1 MDHEN and CDR2 SYDVKM. The CDR3 is 13 amino acids. Here the CDR3 DNA reads TGTGCCAGCAGTACAGGGTTTCTAGAGACCCAGTACTTC. Encoded protein: CASSTGFLETQYF.

This clone was seen more than once but under ten times. Given a much more abundant clone one base away, this may be a read error. This sequence joins TRBV20-1 and TRBJ2-7; D call uncertain. Germline V lookup: CDR1 DFQATT, CDR2 SNEGSKA (reference sequence). The V and J ends lost 5 bases and 5 bases respectively, with 16 bases between them. This CDR3 contains 13 residues. The CDR3 DNA sequence: TGCAGTGCTTGTGACCCTAGTATCCACGAGCAGTACTTC. This gives the protein CSACDPSIHEQYF.

This clone appeared many times. The chain has TRBV11-2 and TRBJ2-5, with a possible D match to TRBD2 (5 bases). Trimming took 3 bases from V and 5 from J, leaving 13 bases between them. Looked up from germline, CDR1 is SGHAT and CDR2 is FQNNGV. This CDR3 region has 14 residues. In DNA, the CDR3 is TGTGCCAGCAGCTTGGCTCCAACGGGGGAGACCCAGTACTTC. This sequence encodes CASSLAPTGETQYF.

This clone is categorized as medium-sized. The chain has TRBV10-1 and TRBJ2-6; D is uncertain. The CDR3 sequence is 18 residues long. V gave up 4 bases and J gave up 0 bases, with 16 bases separating them. CDR1 WNHNN and CDR2 SYGVQD come from the germline V gene (reference sequence). The CDR3 region is CASSGAFRDFSGANVLTF. Written as DNA, the CDR3 is TGCGCCAGCAGTGGGGCATTTAGGGATTTCTCTGGGGCCAACGTCCTGACTTTC.

By its share, this clone is medium-sized. V usage is TRBV6-2 or TRBV6-3 and J usage is TRBJ2-1, with 9 nucleotides matching TRBD2. V dropped 4 bases and J dropped 9; count of bases not matched to a gene: 4. Germline V gene data show CDR1 as MNHEY and CDR2 as SVGEGT. The CDR3 has 13 residues. The chain's CDR3 is CASSWTSDGEQFF. The CDR3 nucleotides are TGTGCCAGCAGTTGGACTAGCGATGGTGAGCAGTTCTTC.